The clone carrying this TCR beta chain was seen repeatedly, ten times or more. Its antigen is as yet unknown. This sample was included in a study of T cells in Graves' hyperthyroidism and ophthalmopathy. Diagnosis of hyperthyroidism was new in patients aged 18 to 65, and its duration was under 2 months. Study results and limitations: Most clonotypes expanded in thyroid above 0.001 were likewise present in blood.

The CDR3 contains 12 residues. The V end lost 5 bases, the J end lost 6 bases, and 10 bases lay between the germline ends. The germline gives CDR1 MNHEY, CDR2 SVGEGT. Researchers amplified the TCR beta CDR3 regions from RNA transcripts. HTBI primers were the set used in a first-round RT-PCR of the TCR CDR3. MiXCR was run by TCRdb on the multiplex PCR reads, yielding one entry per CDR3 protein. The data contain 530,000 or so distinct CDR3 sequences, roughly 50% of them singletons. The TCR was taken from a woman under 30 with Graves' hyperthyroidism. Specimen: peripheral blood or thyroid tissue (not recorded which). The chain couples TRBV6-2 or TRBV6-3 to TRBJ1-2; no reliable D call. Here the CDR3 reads CASSTPQDGYTF. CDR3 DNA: TGTGCCAGCAGTACTCCCCAGGATGGCTACACCTTC.